Presented here are 23 T cell receptor beta chains from one specimen sequenced in a study of blood T cell repertoires in COVID-19. Produced via immunoSEQ multiplex PCR; TCRdb's table is partial and in-frame only. The table records more than 300,000 clones, 80% to 95% of them present only once. Sequenced material: PBMCs or T cells enriched from blood (not recorded which). These receptors were collected from a woman in her forties who had been exposed to COVID-19.

This clone has just a few counts. The CDR3 nucleotides read TGTGCCAGCAGCTTATTCCGGTACGAGCAGTACTTC. Translated, it gives CASSLFRYEQYF. The J gene is TRBJ2-7, the V gene TRBV7-3; no clear D gene. The CDR3 consists of 12 residues. Germline V gene sequence: CDR1 SGHTA, CDR2 FQGTGA. The V end lost 2 bases, the J end lost 4 bases, and 6 bases lay between the germline ends.

V is TRBV10-2 and J is TRBJ2-7; 7 bases map to TRBD1. The V gene end was trimmed by 6 bases and the J gene end by 2 bases; junction bases not matched to a gene: 7. The CDR3 is made up of 14 amino acids. The germline V gene encodes CDR1 WSHSY and CDR2 SAAADI. The CDR3 loop reads CASSQLTGTYEQYF. The CDR3 DNA reads TGCGCCAGCAGCCAACTGACAGGGACCTACGAGCAGTACTTC.

The rearrangement links TRBV21-1 to TRBJ1-2; the table's D call, TRBD1, was not checked against the DNA. TRBV21-1 is a known pseudogene. CDR3 length equals 16 residues. DNA for the CDR3: TGTGCCAGCGATCTCCCCCGGACAGGGTCCTGGTGGGGCTACACCTTC. This gives the protein CASDLPRTGSWWGYTF.

The chain is built from TRBV21-1 and TRBJ2-5; TRBD2, the table's D call, was not compared with the DNA. TRBV21-1 is a known pseudogene. The length of the CDR3 is 17 residues. CDR3 sequence reads: CASSKRGSGRGQETQYF. The CDR3, as DNA: TGTGCCAGCAGCAAAAGAGGGAGCGGGAGGGGCCAAGAGACCCAGTACTTC.

This chain connects TRBV2 to TRBJ2-1, with a weak D call TRBD2 (6 bases). V lost 3 bases to trimming and J lost 0 bases, with 9 bases between them. The CDR3 consists of 15 residues. Per germline, CDR1 SNHLY and CDR2 FYNNEI. The CDR3 sequence is CASSEEGLSYNEQFF. CDR3 DNA sequence: TGTGCCAGCAGTGAGGAGGGTCTCTCCTACAATGAGCAGTTCTTC.

The V gene is TRBV9, the J gene TRBJ1-1; tentatively, D is TRBD1 (5 bases). CDR1 is SGDLS and CDR2 is YYNGEE in the germline V gene. Trimming took off 4 bases at V and 4 bases at J, with 11 bases between the two ends. There are 13 residues in the CDR3. CDR3: CASSPGGGTEAFF. The DNA of the CDR3 is TGTGCCAGCAGCCCCGGGGGGGGCACTGAAGCTTTCTTT.

The V call is TRBV3-1 (or the pseudogene TRBV3-2), the J call TRBJ2-7; 10 positions agree with TRBD1. Per the germline V gene, CDR1 is LGHDT and CDR2 is YNNKEL (reference sequence). The CDR3 length is 17 residues. The J segment lost 0 bases and the V segment lost 1 base, leaving 6 bases of the junction unmatched. The CDR3 protein is CASSQARQGAYSYEQYF. The CDR3 bases are TGTGCCAGCAGCCAAGCGAGACAGGGGGCTTACTCCTACGAGCAGTACTTC.

V and J are TRBV3-1 (or the pseudogene TRBV3-2) and TRBJ2-7; D is unresolved. V lost 0 bases to trimming and J lost 7 bases, with 7 bases between them. The CDR3 sequence is 12 residues long. Germline V gene sequence: CDR1 LGHDT, CDR2 YNNKEL (reference sequence). The DNA of the CDR3 is TGTGCCAGCAGCCAAGATACGAGGGAGCAGTACTTC. This encodes CASSQDTREQYF.

The rearrangement uses TRBV7-2 and TRBJ2-5, with 7 nucleotides matching TRBD2. Germline trimming cut 0 bases from V and 5 bases from J; bases unmatched to any gene: 3. Germline-derived CDR1 and CDR2 are SGHTA and FQGNSA. The CDR3 totals 14 residues. CDR3 loop: CASSLAGGPETQYF. DNA of the CDR3: TGTGCCAGCAGCTTAGCGGGAGGGCCGGAGACCCAGTACTTC.

As DNA, the CDR3 is TGTGCCAGCAGCGCCGGACAGCGAACCCTTTCACCCCTCCACTTT. As protein: CASSAGQRTLSPLHF. The gene calls are TRBV9 and TRBJ1-6; D is perhaps TRBD1 (6 bases). The V end was cut by 3 bases, the J end by 9 bases, with 16 bases between. The CDR3 is 15 residues long. Per the germline V gene, CDR1 is SGDLS and CDR2 is YYNGEE.

This chain connects TRBV2 to TRBJ2-1; 10 positions agree with TRBD2. Unmatched junction bases numbered 7, after V lost 4 bases and J lost 7 bases. Per the germline V gene, CDR1 is SNHLY and CDR2 is FYNNEI. The CDR3 is 15 amino acids. The CDR3 nucleotides are TGTGCCAGCAGTGCTACTAGCGGGGTCGTGAATGAGCAGTTCTTC. Translated, it gives CASSATSGVVNEQFF.

The chain employs TRBV7-9 and TRBJ2-7; 9 nucleotides agree with TRBD1. J was trimmed by 2 bases and V by 5 bases; bases with no gene match: 7. CDR1 and CDR2 from the germline V gene are SEHNR and FQNEAQ (reference sequence). This CDR3 has 15 amino acids. The CDR3 DNA is TGTGCCAGCAGCCCAGGGACAGGGAAAACCTACGAGCAGTACTTC. This codes for CASSPGTGKTYEQYF.

V usage is TRBV11-3 and J usage is TRBJ2-7; TRBD1 matches 11 bases. The CDR3 has 15 residues. Trimming removed 3 bases from V and 3 bases from J; junction bases left unmatched: 4. Germline-derived CDR1 and CDR2 are SGHNT and YENEEA. The CDR3 nucleotides are TGTGCCAGCAGCTTTCGGACAGGGGGCTACTACGAGCAGTACTTC. This codes for CASSFRTGGYYEQYF.

The gene calls are TRBV5-4 and TRBJ1-2; TRBD1 might be the D (6 bases). V dropped 4 bases and J dropped 4 bases, with 17 bases sitting between them. The germline gives CDR1 SGHNT, CDR2 YYREEE (reference sequence). The CDR3 covers 15 residues. DNA for the CDR3: TGTGCCAGCAGCCCGGCGGGGGGCGCGGGCTATGGCTACACCTTC. Its translation is CASSPAGGAGYGYTF. Supplemented by reference TRBV5-4 and TRBJ1-2, the full variable domain reads ETGVTQSPTHLIKTRGQQVTLRCSSQSGHNTVSWYQQALGQGPQFIFQYYREEENGRGNFPPRFSGLQFPNYSSELNVNALELDDSALYLCASSPAGGAGYGYTFGSGTRLTVV.

This chain connects TRBV15 to TRBJ2-1, with D possibly TRBD2 on 7 matching bases. Trimming cost V 8 bases and J 5 bases, with 19 bases left between them. CDR1 and CDR2 (germline): LNHNV, YYDKDF (reference sequence). The CDR3 is made up of 15 amino acids. The CDR3 reads CATGGRASGNNEQFF. The CDR3 coding sequence is TGTGCCACCGGGGGGCGGGCTAGCGGAAACAATGAGCAGTTCTTC. Variable domain in full (rest from reference TRBV15 and TRBJ2-1): DAMVIQNPRYQVTQFGKPVTLSCSQTLNHNVMYWYQQKSSQAPKLLFHYYDKDFNNEADTPDNFQSRRPNTSFCFLDIRSPGLGDTAMYLCATGGRASGNNEQFFGPGTRLTVL.

V and J are TRBV4-3 and TRBJ2-3, with TRBD1 identical over 9 bases. CDR3 length equals 19 residues. V gave up 1 base and J gave up 2 bases; unmatched junction bases: 13. Looked up from germline, CDR1 is LGHNA and CDR2 is YSLEER. The CDR3 is CASSQAGPQGAPTTDTQYF. In DNA form, the CDR3 reads TGCGCCAGCAGCCAAGCTGGCCCACAGGGGGCTCCGACCACAGATACGCAGTATTTT.

This clone occurred a few times. This chain uses TRBV3-1 (or the pseudogene TRBV3-2) with TRBJ1-1; D is ambiguous. Trimming left V 0 bases short and J 3 bases short, with 11 bases between. The CDR3 has 15 residues. The germline V gene encodes CDR1 LGHDT and CDR2 YNNKEL (reference sequence). The CDR3 DNA reads as TGTGCCAGCAGCCAAGATCTTGACACGTACACTGAAGCTTTCTTT. This sequence encodes CASSQDLDTYTEAFF.

The chain is built from TRBV3-1 (or the pseudogene TRBV3-2) and TRBJ2-4; 10 bases map to TRBD2. The CDR3 is 15 amino acids. The germline V gene encodes CDR1 LGHDT and CDR2 YNNKEL (reference sequence). The trim removed 4 bases at V and 4 bases at J, leaving 4 bases unmatched. The CDR3 reads CASSRLTSGKNIQYF. The CDR3 DNA is TGTGCCAGCAGCCGGTTGACTAGCGGGAAAAACATTCAGTACTTC.

The chain is built from TRBV27 and TRBJ1-1, with 7 positions matching TRBD1. Trimming removed 8 bases from V and 1 base from J; junction bases left unmatched: 7. This CDR3 comprises 14 residues. Germline CDR1 is MNHEY and CDR2 is SMNVEV (reference sequence). The CDR3 loop reads CASHRTGPNTEAFF. CDR3 DNA sequence: TGTGCCAGCCACCGGACAGGTCCGAACACTGAAGCTTTCTTT.

The genes are TRBV13 and TRBJ1-5, with 7 bases lining up with TRBD1. V was pared by 4 bases and J by 4 bases, with 4 bases of the junction left unmatched. Germline V gene lookup returns CDR1 PRHDT and CDR2 FYEKMQ (reference sequence). This CDR3 comprises 14 residues. The CDR3 region has the DNA TGTGCCAGCAGCTCCCGCAGGGGGAATCAGCCCCAGCATTTT. The encoded protein is CASSSRRGNQPQHF.

The rearrangement uses TRBV6-6 and TRBJ2-7, with D tentatively TRBD1 (8 bases). With 5 bases removed from V and 3 bases from J, the gap between germline ends came to 23 bases. Germline values: CDR1 MNHNY, CDR2 SVGAGI (reference sequence). The CDR3 has 17 amino acids. Here the CDR3 reads CASSHNYRGGRRYEQYF. The CDR3 region has the DNA TGTGCCAGCAGTCATAACTACAGGGGGGGAAGGCGCTACGAGCAGTACTTC.

This chain joins TRBV4-2 and TRBJ1-3; unclear D gene. The CDR3 extends over 16 amino acids. Per germline, CDR1 LGHNA and CDR2 YNFKEQ. The germline V and J ends were trimmed by 0 bases and 0 bases, with 9 bases remaining between them. In DNA form, the CDR3 reads TGTGCCAGCAGCCAAGATTCCGGGAACTCTGGAAACACCATATATTTT. Protein sequence: CASSQDSGNSGNTIYF.

The chain carries TRBV24-1 and TRBJ1-2; 9 nucleotides line up with TRBD1. Trimming removed 4 bases from V and 4 bases from J; junction bases left unmatched: 9. There are 16 residues in the CDR3. Germline V lookup: CDR1 KGHDR, CDR2 SFDVKD. DNA for the CDR3: TGTGCCACCAGTGACCATGGACAGGGGCCATCCTATGGCTACACCTTC. This gives the protein CATSDHGQGPSYGYTF.